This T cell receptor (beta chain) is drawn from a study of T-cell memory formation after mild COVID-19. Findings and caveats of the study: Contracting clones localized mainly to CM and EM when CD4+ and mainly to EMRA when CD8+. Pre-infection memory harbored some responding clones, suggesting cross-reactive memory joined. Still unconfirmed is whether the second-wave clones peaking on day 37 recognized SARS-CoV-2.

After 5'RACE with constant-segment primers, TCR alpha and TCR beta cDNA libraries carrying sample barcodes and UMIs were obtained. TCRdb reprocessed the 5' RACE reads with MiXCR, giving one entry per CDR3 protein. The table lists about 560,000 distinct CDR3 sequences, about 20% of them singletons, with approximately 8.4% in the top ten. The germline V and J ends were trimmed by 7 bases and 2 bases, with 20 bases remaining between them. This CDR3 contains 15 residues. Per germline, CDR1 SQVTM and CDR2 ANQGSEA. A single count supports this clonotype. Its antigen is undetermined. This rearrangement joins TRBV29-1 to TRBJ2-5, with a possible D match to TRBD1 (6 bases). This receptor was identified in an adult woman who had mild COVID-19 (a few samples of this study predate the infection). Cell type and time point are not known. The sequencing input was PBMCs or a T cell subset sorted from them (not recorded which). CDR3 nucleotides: TGCAGCGCCACCGTTACTTGGGACACACAAGAGACCCAGTACTTC. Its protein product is CSATVTWDTQETQYF.